This T cell receptor (beta chain) was recovered during a study of blood T cell repertoires in COVID-19. The CDR3 has 11 amino acids. V dropped 6 bases and J dropped 8; count of bases not matched to a gene: 3. CDR1 and CDR2 from the germline V gene are SQVTM and ANQGSEA. TCRdb's copy holds only in-frame clones and misses some; the assay was immunoSEQ multiplex PCR. The sample shows approximately 57,000 clones, about four fifths of them seen only once. Source material: peripheral blood. The clonotype comes from an elderly woman with acute or convalescent COVID-19. V and J are TRBV29-1 and TRBJ1-4; TRBD1 aligns across 7 bases. The DNA of the CDR3 is TGCAGCGTGGGACAGTGGGAAAAACTGTTTTTT. Its protein is CSVGQWEKLFF. Full variable domain (rest looked up from reference TRBV29-1 and TRBJ1-4): SAVISQKPSRDICQRGTSLTIQCQVDSQVTMMFWYRQQPGQSLTLIATANQGSEATYESGFVIDKFPISRPNLTFSTLTVSNMSPEDSSIYLCSVGQWEKLFFGSGTQLSVL.